One sample yielded the 30 T cell receptor beta chains listed below, sequenced in a study of blood T cell repertoires in COVID-19. The data were produced by immunoSEQ multiplex PCR, yet TCRdb's version contains in-frame clones alone and is incomplete. The data show 250,000 or so clones, approximately 87% seen once. The sequencing sample was made of peripheral blood. Source of these receptors: a man between 60 and 70 years old with acute or convalescent COVID-19.

This clone has just a few counts. This rearrangement joins TRBV28 to TRBJ1-3; the match to TRBD1 covers 9 bases. The CDR3 totals 17 residues. V dropped 3 bases and J dropped 4; count of bases not matched to a gene: 10. Germline CDR1 is MDHEN and CDR2 is SYDVKM. CDR3 coding DNA: TGTGCCAGCAGTTTTCCCGGGACAGGGACGGGAGGAAACACCATATATTTT. It specifies CASSFPGTGTGGNTIYF.

The DNA for the CDR3 is TGCGCCAGCAGCCAACCGGGACTCCCAGGGGAGACCCAGTACTTC. Amino acid sequence: CASSQPGLPGETQYF. The chain uses TRBV4-1 and TRBJ2-5; D might be TRBD2 (6 bases). Trimming took 2 bases from V and 5 from J, leaving 15 bases between them. The CDR3 consists of 15 residues. Germline V lookup: CDR1 MGHRA, CDR2 YSYEKL.

V usage is TRBV11-3 and J usage is TRBJ2-1; 10 bases line up with TRBD1. This CDR3 comprises 16 residues. Germline lookup yields CDR1 SGHNT and CDR2 YENEEA. Trimming removed 1 base from V and 5 bases from J; junction bases left unmatched: 5. The CDR3 loop reads CASSLAGTGANNEQFF. CDR3 coding DNA: TGTGCCAGCAGCTTAGCCGGGACAGGGGCAAACAATGAGCAGTTCTTC.

The chain employs TRBV19 and TRBJ2-1; 7 bases are a match to TRBD2. The CDR3 loop spans 18 amino acids. Germline CDR1 LNHDA, CDR2 SQIVND (reference sequence). With 4 bases clipped from V and 2 bases from J, the junction kept 14 bases outside the gene matches. The CDR3 is CASSKRREGMQAYNEQFF. Here the CDR3 DNA reads TGTGCCAGTAGTAAGCGCAGGGAGGGGATGCAAGCCTACAATGAGCAGTTCTTC.

CDR3 coding DNA: TGCAGTGCTAGGGCCCCAAATACGCAGTATTTT. This translates into CSARAPNTQYF. The V call is TRBV20-1, the J call TRBJ2-3; D is unresolved. Germline V gene data show CDR1 as DFQATT and CDR2 as SNEGSKA (reference sequence). Trimming took 3 bases from V and 7 from J, leaving 8 bases between them. The CDR3 runs to 11 residues.

This sequence joins TRBV29-1 and TRBJ2-1; perhaps TRBD2 as D (5 bases). Germline CDR1 reads SQVTM; CDR2 reads ANQGSEA. CDR3 length equals 12 residues. Deletions cut 6 bases from V and 8 bases from J, with 14 bases between. In nucleotides, the CDR3 is TGCAGCGTGGCCGGGGTTAGCGATGAGCAGTTCTTC. This gives the protein CSVAGVSDEQFF.

V usage is TRBV14 and J usage is TRBJ1-1; D remains ambiguous. V lost 4 bases, J lost 0 bases, and 6 bases lay in between. The CDR3 contains 13 residues. CDR1 is SGHDN, CDR2 FVKESK, per germline. CDR3 in DNA: TGTGCCAGCAGCCTGGCGGTGAACACTGAAGCTTTCTTT. This gives the protein CASSLAVNTEAFF.

The chain joins TRBV28 to TRBJ2-7; TRBD2 agrees at 7 bases. The CDR3 consists of 14 residues. V lost 6 bases, J lost 2 bases, and 7 bases stayed unmatched. The germline CDR1 and CDR2 sequences are MDHEN and SYDVKM. This CDR3 reads CASSTPGRPYEQYF. DNA for the CDR3: TGTGCCAGCAGCACTCCCGGGAGGCCCTACGAGCAGTACTTC.

The J gene is TRBJ1-5, the V gene TRBV5-1; D gene unclear. In germline, CDR1 is SGHRS, CDR2 YFSETQ. This CDR3 has 13 amino acids. Trimming pared 1 base from V and 7 bases from J, leaving 9 bases between. The CDR3 protein is CASSLYGPQPQHF. CDR3 DNA: TGCGCCAGCAGCTTGTATGGGCCCCAGCCCCAGCATTTT.

The V and J genes are TRBV30 and TRBJ2-7, with 8 bases identical to TRBD1. Per the germline V gene, CDR1 is GTSNPN and CDR2 is SVGIG (reference sequence). J gave up 3 bases and V 4 bases, and 14 bases lay outside the gene matches. The CDR3 has 16 residues. CDR3 nucleotide sequence: TGTGCCTGGACTCAGGGAGGCAGGGGGCGAAGCTACGAGCAGTACTTC. This gives the protein CAWTQGGRGRSYEQYF.

The rearrangement links TRBV11-2 to TRBJ2-3; 9 nucleotides line up with TRBD2. The junction had 12 bases not matched to a gene; V was cut back by 5 bases and J by 6 bases. CDR1 is SGHAT, CDR2 FQNNGV, per germline. This CDR3 is 16 amino acids long. CDR3 DNA sequence: TGTGCCAGCAGCCAATACGTGGGACTAGCAGTGGATACGCAGTATTTT. This encodes CASSQYVGLAVDTQYF.

V gene TRBV28 combines with J gene TRBJ1-6, with TRBD1 matching over 7 bases. This CDR3 has 15 amino acids. Germline loops: CDR1 MDHEN, CDR2 SYDVKM. V lost 2 bases, J lost 7 bases, and 5 bases stayed unmatched. The DNA for the CDR3 is TGTGCCAGCAGTTTAAGGGCAGGGGGAAATTCACCCCTCCACTTT. Translating gives CASSLRAGGNSPLHF.

This chain connects TRBV6-1 to TRBJ2-7, with TRBD1 as a possible D gene (5 bases). V lost 0 bases and J lost 5, with 17 bases in between. There are 16 residues in the CDR3. Looked up from germline, CDR1 is MNHNS and CDR2 is SASEGT. This chain's CDR3 is CASSEARQGRPDEQYF. CDR3 nucleotide sequence: TGTGCCAGCAGTGAAGCGAGGCAGGGTAGGCCCGACGAGCAGTACTTC.

In its sample, this clone was seen once. The chain is built from TRBV9 and TRBJ2-2; 8 positions agree with TRBD2. V shed 2 bases and J 0 bases; nucleotides not matched to a gene: 15. This CDR3 comprises 20 residues. Germline CDR1 and CDR2: SGDLS and YYNGEE. CDR3 residues: CASSVSRGSGTNANTGELFF. CDR3 sequence (DNA): TGTGCCAGCAGCGTCTCTCGGGGTAGCGGGACCAACGCGAACACCGGGGAGCTGTTTTTT. Drawing the rest from reference TRBV9 and TRBJ2-2, the complete variable domain is DSGVTQTPKHLITATGQRVTLRCSPRSGDLSVYWYQQSLDQGLQFLIQYYNGEERAKGNILERFSAQQFPDLHSELNLSSLELGDSALYFCASSVSRGSGTNANTGELFFGEGSRLTVL.

V usage is TRBV11-3 and J usage is TRBJ1-1; D gene uncertain. The CDR3 spans 14 residues. The germline V and J ends were trimmed by 2 bases and 2 bases, with 9 bases remaining between them. Germline V gene sequence: CDR1 SGHNT, CDR2 YENEEA. The chain's CDR3 is CASSLFGENTEAFF. Here the CDR3 DNA reads TGTGCCAGCAGCTTATTCGGTGAAAACACTGAAGCTTTCTTT.

This clone is a singleton in its sample. This chain links TRBV21-1 with TRBJ2-2; TRBD2 was called by the table and not checked on the DNA. TRBV21-1 is shown as a pseudogene. There are 18 residues in the CDR3. The CDR3 DNA reads as TGTGCCAGCAGCCCCCCCAAATCTAGCGGGAGCTACACCGGGGAGCTGTTTTTT. Its protein is CASSPPKSSGSYTGELFF.

The rearrangement links TRBV19 to TRBJ2-5; D may be TRBD2 (6 bases). The CDR3 covers 15 residues. With 3 bases removed from V and 5 bases from J, the gap between germline ends came to 16 bases. Germline CDR1 is LNHDA and CDR2 is SQIVND (reference sequence). CDR3 residues: CASSIGTQGGETQYF. The CDR3 DNA is TGTGCCAGTAGTATTGGGACTCAGGGTGGGGAGACCCAGTACTTC.

The rearrangement uses TRBV5-4 and TRBJ2-3; 9 bases match TRBD2. With 3 bases clipped from V and 0 bases from J, the junction kept 11 bases outside the gene matches. The CDR3 contains 18 residues. Germline V gene lookup returns CDR1 SGHNT and CDR2 YYREEE (reference sequence). The CDR3 is CASSSKRGLAPSTDTQYF. Here the CDR3 DNA reads TGTGCCAGCAGCTCAAAGCGCGGACTAGCGCCAAGCACAGATACGCAGTATTTT.

The chain links TRBV3-1 (or the pseudogene TRBV3-2) to TRBJ1-1; the D gene is possibly TRBD1 (6 bases). Germline CDR1 and CDR2: LGHDT and YNNKEL (reference sequence). The CDR3 loop spans 15 amino acids. V was shortened by 4 bases and J by 1 base, with 13 bases between the two germline ends. The CDR3 nucleotides read TGTGCCAGCAGCCTTTCAGGGACACCGAACACTGAAGCTTTCTTT. This codes for CASSLSGTPNTEAFF.

This chain connects TRBV6-6 to TRBJ1-5; 7 nucleotides line up with TRBD1. Per the germline V gene, CDR1 is MNHNY and CDR2 is SVGAGI (reference sequence). V shed 5 bases and J 3 bases; nucleotides not matched to a gene: 4. CDR3 size: 14 residues. The DNA of the CDR3 is TGTGCCAGCAGTACAGGGGTTACCAATCAGCCCCAGCATTTT. This translates into CASSTGVTNQPQHF.

The chain links TRBV7-8 to TRBJ1-5; possible D gene TRBD1, 5 bases. The germline V gene encodes CDR1 SGHVS and CDR2 FQNEAQ. Trimming stripped 3 bases from V and 0 bases from J, with 12 bases between. The CDR3 contains 16 residues. CDR3 bases: TGTGCCAGCAGCTTGGACCAAGGGGTTAGCAATCAGCCCCAGCATTTT. It codes for CASSLDQGVSNQPQHF. Supplemented by reference TRBV7-8 and TRBJ1-5, the full variable domain reads GAGVSQSPRYKVAKRGQDVALRCDPISGHVSLFWYQQALGQGPEFLTYFQNEAQLDKSGLPSDRFFAERPEGSVSTLKIQRTQQEDSAVYLCASSLDQGVSNQPQHFGDGTRLSIL.

The CDR3 sequence: CASSPTHRDRLQGYTF. CDR3 bases: TGTGCCAGCAGCCCAACCCACAGAGACAGGCTTCAGGGCTACACCTTC. The gene calls are TRBV9 and TRBJ1-2, with D perhaps TRBD1 (6 bases). Trimming stripped 4 bases from V and 8 bases from J, with 24 bases between. The CDR3 has 16 residues. Germline CDR1 and CDR2: SGDLS and YYNGEE.

J is TRBJ1-5 and V is TRBV6-1; D is unclear. Trimming took 2 bases from V and 4 from J, leaving 12 bases between them. The CDR3 has 15 residues. Germline CDR1 and CDR2: MNHNS and SASEGT. The CDR3: CASSELTRLNQPQHF. CDR3 nucleotide sequence: TGTGCCAGCAGTGAACTCACCAGACTTAATCAGCCCCAGCATTTT.

The chain uses TRBV6-5 and TRBJ2-7; no reliable D call. Trimming took 6 bases from V and 3 from J, leaving 18 bases between them. The CDR3 contains 15 residues. Germline V CDR1 and CDR2: MNHEY, SVGAGI. Here the CDR3 reads CASRTPLPGGYEQYF. CDR3 DNA sequence: TGTGCCAGCAGGACCCCTTTACCCGGCGGCTACGAGCAGTACTTC.

The chain is built from TRBV2 and TRBJ1-2; no definite D call. CDR1 and CDR2 from the germline V gene are SNHLY and FYNNEI. The CDR3 sequence is 11 residues long. V lost 9 bases, J lost 3 bases, and 8 bases lay in between. The CDR3 sequence: CASQEDYGYTF. The DNA of the CDR3 is TGTGCCAGTCAGGAGGACTATGGCTACACCTTC.

The J gene is TRBJ2-1, the V gene TRBV5-1; perhaps TRBD2 as D (6 bases). V was clipped by 4 bases and J by 0 bases, with 14 bases between them. CDR1 is SGHRS, CDR2 YFSETQ, per germline. CDR3 length equals 16 residues. CDR3 loop: CASSPGTLNSYNEQFF. The CDR3 DNA sequence: TGCGCCAGCAGCCCCGGGACTCTAAACTCCTACAATGAGCAGTTCTTC.

V gene TRBV30 combines with J gene TRBJ1-1; 7 bases are a match to TRBD1. V trimming: 6 bases; J trimming: 2 bases; junction bases outside the gene matches: 6. The CDR3 loop spans 13 amino acids. Germline CDR1 and CDR2: GTSNPN and SVGIG (reference sequence). The CDR3, as DNA: TGTGCCTGCCGGGACAGACTAAACACTGAAGCTTTCTTT. Its protein product is CACRDRLNTEAFF.

In its sample, this clone was seen a few times. The genes are TRBV30 and TRBJ2-6, with D possibly matching TRBD1 (5 bases). Between the trimmed V and J ends, which lost 2 bases and 2 bases, there was a span of 13 bases. CDR1 and CDR2 from the germline V gene are GTSNPN and SVGIG (reference sequence). CDR3 length: 16 residues. DNA for the CDR3: TGTGCCTGGAGTATCTACAGGAACCCTGGGGCCAACGTCCTGACTTTC. Its translation is CAWSIYRNPGANVLTF.

This clone turned up a few times. This chain links TRBV3-1 (or the pseudogene TRBV3-2) with TRBJ1-6; 9 bases agree with TRBD1. Germline V gene sequence: CDR1 LGHDT, CDR2 YNNKEL (reference sequence). J lost 8 bases, V lost 4 bases, and 3 bases had no gene match. The CDR3 consists of 14 residues. The CDR3 loop is CASSLRTGDSPLHF. The CDR3 DNA reads TGTGCCAGCAGCCTCCGGACAGGGGATTCACCCCTCCACTTT.

In its sample, this clone was seen once. This rearrangement joins TRBV5-6 to TRBJ2-4; 9 bases agree with TRBD1. The length of the CDR3 is 14 residues. Trimming cost V 2 bases and J 4 bases; bases outside gene matches: 1. Germline V gene lookup returns CDR1 SGHDT and CDR2 YYEEEE. The CDR3 is CASSLGTGKNIQYF. The CDR3 nucleotides read TGTGCCAGCAGCTTAGGGACAGGGAAAAACATTCAGTACTTC.